A single sample gave rise to the 27 T cell receptor beta chains below, sequenced in a study of response to subunit inactivated influenza vaccine. TCRdb recomputed calls from the RT-PCR reads with MiXCR, one row per CDR3 protein. The top ten clones hold approximately 10% of a sample with some 850,000 distinct CDR3 sequences, approximately 17% of them seen once. The sequences come from PBMCs from blood, collected roughly 5 days after vaccination. All receptors derive from a man aged 45-65 years who received an inactivated influenza vaccine.

The chain joins TRBV29-1 to TRBJ2-1; 11 bases align to TRBD1. This CDR3 has 14 amino acids. Germline V lookup: CDR1 SQVTM, CDR2 ANQGSEA. The junction had 3 bases not matched to a gene; V was cut back by 3 bases and J by 5 bases. In nucleotides, the CDR3 is TGCAGCGTTGATCGGGACAGGGGGAACAATGAGCAGTTCTTC. Amino acids: CSVDRDRGNNEQFF.

This clonotype came up many times. The chain recombines TRBV6-2 or TRBV6-3 with TRBJ2-2; D unresolved. This CDR3 contains 11 residues. Germline V gives CDR1 MNHEY, CDR2 SVGEGT. With 6 bases removed from V and 2 bases from J, the gap between germline ends came to 1 base. CDR3 loop: CASRNTGELFF. The CDR3 bases are TGTGCCAGCAGAAACACCGGGGAGCTGTTTTTT.

This clonotype was counted only a few times. This chain connects TRBV7-2 to TRBJ2-5, with D possibly TRBD2 on 6 matching bases. The CDR3 runs to 14 residues. V lost 0 bases to trimming and J lost 5 bases, with 10 bases between them. Germline CDR1 reads SGHTA; CDR2 reads FQGNSA. CDR3 sequence: CASSLAYSGETQYF. CDR3 bases: TGTGCCAGCAGCTTAGCTTACAGCGGGGAGACCCAGTACTTC.

The V and J genes are TRBV6-1 and TRBJ2-2; TRBD1 matches at 12 bases. CDR1 and CDR2 (germline): MNHNS, SASEGT. The CDR3 extends over 16 amino acids. Trimming removed 6 bases from V and 5 bases from J; junction bases left unmatched: 7. In DNA form, the CDR3 reads TGTGCCAGCAGAACCGGGACAGGGGGCGGTACCGGGGAGCTGTTTTTT. Amino acid sequence: CASRTGTGGGTGELFF.

This clonotype turned up a few times. J is TRBJ2-1 and V is TRBV12-3 or TRBV12-4, with 7 bases aligning to TRBD1. After removal of 1 base from V and 3 bases from J, the junction contained 3 bases not matched to a gene. The CDR3 consists of 15 residues. The CDR3 nucleotides read TGTGCCAGCAGTTTAGATGGACAGGACTACAATGAGCAGTTCTTC. Amino acid sequence: CASSLDGQDYNEQFF.

This clonotype was found many times. The chain is built from TRBV12-3 or TRBV12-4 and TRBJ2-1; D is perhaps TRBD2 (6 bases). V lost 6 bases and J 2 bases, leaving 14 bases between the germline ends. This CDR3 has 15 amino acids. The CDR3 protein is CASRSGWTTYNEQFF. CDR3 nucleotide sequence: TGTGCCAGCAGGAGTGGCTGGACTACCTACAATGAGCAGTTCTTC.

The genes are TRBV19 and TRBJ2-1; TRBD2 aligns across 12 bases. CDR3 length: 19 amino acids. Losses at the gene ends were 2 bases for V and 0 bases for J; bases not matched to a gene: 8. Per germline, CDR1 LNHDA and CDR2 SQIVND (reference sequence). The CDR3 DNA reads TGTGCCAGTAGTATAAAGCCTAGCGGGGGGGGGTTCTCCTACAATGAGCAGTTCTTC. Its protein product is CASSIKPSGGGFSYNEQFF.

This clonotype was counted a few times. The V call is TRBV27, the J call TRBJ2-4; 10 nucleotides match TRBD1. Trimming removed 9 bases from V and 9 bases from J; junction bases left unmatched: 14. In germline, CDR1 is MNHEY, CDR2 SMNVEV (reference sequence). The CDR3 spans 15 residues. DNA for the CDR3: TGTGCCAGTTCGGGACAGGGGTTAGCTCGCAGCATTCAGTACTTC. This gives the protein CASSGQGLARSIQYF.

This clonotype was counted a few times. V and J are TRBV6-5 and TRBJ2-3; 10 positions agree with TRBD2. CDR1 MNHEY and CDR2 SVGAGI come from the germline V gene. Losses at the gene ends were 0 bases for V and 6 bases for J; bases not matched to a gene: 6. The CDR3 consists of 16 residues. The chain's CDR3 is CASSYSSGGAADTQYF. CDR3 nucleotides: TGTGCCAGCAGTTACTCGAGCGGGGGGGCTGCGGATACGCAGTATTTT.

The chain links TRBV4-3 to TRBJ2-1; the D gene is possibly TRBD2 (6 bases). The germline gives CDR1 LGHNA, CDR2 YSLEER. V lost 2 bases to trimming and J lost 6 bases, with 8 bases between them. The CDR3 has 13 residues. CDR3 sequence reads: CASSQRAGNEQFF. The CDR3 DNA sequence: TGCGCCAGCAGCCAAAGAGCGGGCAATGAGCAGTTCTTC.

This clonotype was seen at least ten times. V and J are TRBV6-5 and TRBJ2-1; TRBD2 aligns across 9 bases. The CDR3 has 16 amino acids. Germline V CDR1 and CDR2: MNHEY, SVGAGI. The V and J ends lost 0 bases and 4 bases, in that order; junction bases with no gene match: 4. CDR3 in amino acids: CASSYSTSGKYNEQFF. CDR3 in DNA: TGTGCCAGCAGTTACTCGACTAGCGGAAAGTACAATGAGCAGTTCTTC.

This chain connects TRBV5-1 to TRBJ2-7; D gene ambiguous. The CDR3 covers 15 residues. Per germline, CDR1 SGHRS and CDR2 YFSETQ. V gave up 4 bases and J gave up 3 bases, with 17 bases separating them. The CDR3 protein is CASSPTVLRSYEQYF. The CDR3 nucleotides read TGCGCCAGCAGCCCTACAGTCTTAAGAAGCTACGAGCAGTACTTC.

The rearrangement links TRBV6-1 to TRBJ2-7; no clear D gene. Germline V gives CDR1 MNHNS, CDR2 SASEGT. Between the trimmed V and J ends, which lost 5 bases and 0 bases, there was a span of 14 bases. The CDR3 totals 15 residues. CDR3 coding DNA: TGTGCCAGCAGTAGAAGGTTGGGAAGCTCCTACGAGCAGTACTTC. This codes for CASSRRLGSSYEQYF.

Many counts were recorded for this clonotype. The V and J genes are TRBV29-1 and TRBJ2-7, with no clear D. Germline assignment: CDR1 SQVTM and CDR2 ANQGSEA. The CDR3 contains 11 residues. V gave up 7 bases and J gave up 1 base, with 8 bases separating them. CDR3 DNA: TGCAGCGGTGCAAGTTCCTACGAGCAGTACTTC. Protein sequence: CSGASSYEQYF.

The V gene is TRBV20-1, the J gene TRBJ2-5; TRBD1 matches at 7 bases. Germline trimming cut 0 bases from V and 7 bases from J; bases unmatched to any gene: 8. The CDR3 spans 14 residues. Germline V gene sequence: CDR1 DFQATT, CDR2 SNEGSKA (reference sequence). The CDR3 nucleotides read TGCAGTGCTAGAGATCAGAGGGGGCACCGGACCCAGTACTTC. It codes for CSARDQRGHRTQYF.

This clonotype has at least ten counts. The gene calls are TRBV12-3 or TRBV12-4 and TRBJ2-7; D may be TRBD1 (6 bases). The CDR3 consists of 13 residues. V shed 4 bases and J shed 2 bases, with 9 bases lying between them. The CDR3 nucleotides read TGTGCCAGCAGTTCCCAGGGGCCCTACGAGCAGTACTTC. This codes for CASSSQGPYEQYF.

The V and J genes are TRBV10-3 and TRBJ2-5; D is ambiguous. Germline CDR1 is ENHRY and CDR2 is SYGVKD. The CDR3 totals 12 residues. V was cut by 5 bases and J by 4 bases, with 8 bases left in between. CDR3 sequence: CAISNVGETQYF. The CDR3 nucleotides are TGTGCCATCAGTAACGTCGGAGAGACCCAGTACTTC.

The rearrangement links TRBV5-1 to TRBJ2-3, with TRBD1 identical over 8 bases. Germline V lookup: CDR1 SGHRS, CDR2 YFSETQ. This CDR3 has 15 residues. After removal of 4 bases from V and 2 bases from J, the junction contained 6 bases not matched to a gene. This CDR3 reads CASSPRTGNTDTQYF. The CDR3 nucleotides are TGCGCCAGCAGCCCCCGGACAGGGAACACAGATACGCAGTATTTT.

This chain joins TRBV20-1 and TRBJ1-1; tentative D call: TRBD1 (5 bases). V was shortened by 6 bases and J by 0 bases, with 20 bases between the two germline ends. The CDR3 contains 16 residues. In germline, CDR1 is DFQATT, CDR2 SNEGSKA (reference sequence). In DNA, the CDR3 is TGCAGTGCCCGGGGCAGTCCGGGCTTTATGAACACTGAAGCTTTCTTT. Translated: CSARGSPGFMNTEAFF.

V gene TRBV5-1 combines with J gene TRBJ1-2; D gene unclear. V lost 0 bases and J 7 bases, leaving 10 bases between the germline ends. CDR1 and CDR2 (germline): SGHRS, YFSETQ. The CDR3 has 13 residues. This CDR3 is CASSLAGNRGYTF. DNA for the CDR3: TGCGCCAGCAGCTTGGCGGGGAATCGTGGCTACACCTTC.

CDR3 bases: TGCGCCAGCAGTGAGTCGACTTTGGCGCTTGGCTACACCTTC. Encoded protein: CASSESTLALGYTF. The chain joins TRBV10-2 to TRBJ1-2; D gene ambiguous. The length of the CDR3 is 14 residues. The V end lost 0 bases, the J end lost 7 bases, and 12 bases lay between the germline ends. Germline CDR1 and CDR2: WSHSY and SAAADI.

The chain is built from TRBV27 and TRBJ2-2; 7 positions match TRBD2. The germline V gene has CDR1 MNHEY and CDR2 SMNVEV (reference sequence). Trimming took 7 bases from V and 6 from J; bases not matched to a gene: 17. This CDR3 has 17 amino acids. The CDR3 protein is CASTFPGGTGGPGELFF. For the CDR3, the DNA is TGTGCCAGCACCTTCCCGGGAGGTACAGGCGGGCCCGGGGAGCTGTTTTTT.

This chain links TRBV29-1 with TRBJ1-2, with 8 bases fitting TRBD1. Germline V CDR1 and CDR2: SQVTM, ANQGSEA. Unmatched junction bases numbered 10, after V lost 7 bases and J lost 0 bases. This CDR3 is built from 15 residues. The CDR3 spells CSALRTGHSNYGYTF. CDR3 nucleotides: TGCAGCGCCCTTAGGACAGGGCACTCTAACTATGGCTACACCTTC.

V gene TRBV12-3 or TRBV12-4 combines with J gene TRBJ2-7, with D perhaps matching TRBD1 (5 bases). The V and J ends lost 6 bases and 3 bases respectively, with 12 bases between them. The CDR3 has 13 residues. The CDR3 DNA follows: TGTGCCAGCAGAAGCGACAGCTACTACGAGCAGTACTTC. This sequence encodes CASRSDSYYEQYF.

The chain recombines TRBV30 with TRBJ1-1, with TRBD1 matching 11 bases. This CDR3 comprises 15 residues. Germline V gene sequence: CDR1 GTSNPN, CDR2 SVGIG (reference sequence). V lost 2 bases, J lost 5 bases, and 7 bases stayed unmatched. The CDR3 here is CAWSLPGQGGTEAFF. The DNA for the CDR3 is TGTGCCTGGAGTCTACCGGGACAGGGGGGGACTGAAGCTTTCTTT. Combining the CDR3 with reference TRBV30 and TRBJ1-1 gives the whole variable domain SQTIHQWPATLVQPVGSPLSLECTVEGTSNPNLYWYRQAAGRGLQLLFYSVGIGQISSEVPQNLSASRPQDRQFILSSKKLLLSDSGFYLCAWSLPGQGGTEAFFGQGTRLTVV.

This clonotype was seen at least ten times. V is TRBV7-6 and J is TRBJ2-1, with a weak D call TRBD2 (5 bases). Deletions cut 2 bases from V and 4 bases from J, with 9 bases between. CDR3 size: 14 residues. Germline values: CDR1 SGHVS, CDR2 FNYEAQ. The CDR3 sequence is CASSLFGSYNEQFF. CDR3 in DNA: TGTGCCAGCAGCTTATTTGGGAGTTACAATGAGCAGTTCTTC.

This clonotype occurred many times. The rearrangement links TRBV5-1 to TRBJ2-5; 8 nucleotides line up with TRBD1. Losses at the gene ends were 1 base for V and 5 bases for J; bases not matched to a gene: 7. The CDR3 is 15 residues long. Germline V gene sequence: CDR1 SGHRS, CDR2 YFSETQ. The CDR3: CASSLLGQGGETQYF. The CDR3 nucleotides are TGCGCCAGCAGCTTGCTCGGACAGGGTGGGGAGACCCAGTACTTC.